This T cell receptor (beta chain) was captured in a study of human T cells and chemical hapten exposure (dated by TCRdb to about 2021). For context, the study as a whole: Libraries were pooled for sequencing, and per-sample TCR yields varied mainly because of small differences in library volumes within the pool. Peripheral blood TCR repertoire changes were tracked in vivo in alopecia patients during primary and secondary sensitization to the hapten diphenylcyclopropenone (DPC). For every blood RNA sample, sequencing covered both the TCR alpha and TCR beta chains.

This clonotype occurred many times. Its recognized antigen is unknown. Base qualities are not recorded, but no much larger clone differs from it by a single base. Library creation used RACE. Sequencer: NextSeq 500. During library preparation, unique molecular identifiers were attached to individual cDNA molecules so that TCRs could be counted quantitatively and reproducibly. In the authors' own workflow: Samples had a median of about 90,000 TCRs, with a range from roughly 23,224 to 700,000. The Decombinator software suite was used to annotate V, J and CDR3 in the TCR reads. To make PS versus PT1 abundance plots, every sample was subsampled to the same number of TCRs (28,000). Expanded TCRs were defined as absent before sensitization and observed at least eight times at the 2-week time point. TCRdb applied fastp at Q25 and MiXCR to the public reads, then kept only in-frame beta chains. Every entry covers one CDR3 protein and lists the most common genes and DNA from its rows. TCRdb, not the original authors, processed these V and J calls. The sample table holds around 65,000 distinct CDR3 sequences, of which around 6.5% were seen once. Of the sample, 3% to 4% falls within the top ten clones.

What the time point label conveys for this sample: healthy volunteer bleed at 6 weeks. Total RNA was extracted from unfractionated whole blood that had been collected in Tempus Blood RNA tubes. As TCR sequencing controls, roughly 5 healthy volunteers were used, with blood taken at day 0, 2 weeks and 6 weeks. The germline V gene specifies MGHDK as CDR1 and SYGVNS as CDR2. The CDR3 numbers 14 residues from cysteine through phenylalanine. CDR3 DNA is the only sequence kept; it has 42 bases, read in frame from the first base. V is cut by 2 bases and J by 6 bases, and the space between the germline ends is 14 bases. General findings and caveats noted by the study authors: After repeated subsampling, changes were observed in the strength of the expansion versus patch-test correlation and in the threshold at which the correlation became significant. DPC sensitization did not change how many TCRs were above 1 in 1000 frequency, and no evidence was found of alterations in global repertoire structure.

Rearrangement joined TRBV25-1 to TRBJ2-7; matching of 5 bases hints at TRBD1 as the D gene. Sequenced input: whole blood. The sequence was collected from a female donor in good health. Some clones in this sample may be carry-over from other donors' samples. The encoded CDR3 is CASSEMGHTGEQYF. The DNA reads TGTGCCAGCAGTGAAATGGGGCACACGGGCGAGCAGTACTTC.